Listed here are 26 T cell receptor beta chains from one sample, sequenced in a study of blood T cell repertoires in COVID-19. The table came from immunoSEQ multiplex PCR; TCRdb's copy has only in-frame clones and leaves some out. Of about 340,000 clones listed, around nine tenths are singletons. What was sequenced was peripheral blood. The source of these receptors is a woman between 65 and 79 years old with COVID-19, enrolled during active disease.

CDR3 sequence reads: CASSHAPGQGNTEAFF. In nucleotides, the CDR3 is TGTGCCAGCAGCCACGCCCCGGGACAGGGTAACACTGAAGCTTTCTTT. This chain links TRBV5-8 with TRBJ1-1, with 9 bases matching TRBD1. The CDR3 is 16 amino acids. The V gene end was trimmed by 4 bases and the J gene end by 2 bases; junction bases not matched to a gene: 9. Germline V lookup: CDR1 SGHTS, CDR2 YDEGEE.

The chain combines TRBV28 with TRBJ1-5, with TRBD1 matching over 11 bases. CDR1 and CDR2 from the germline V gene are MDHEN and SYDVKM. J gave up 6 bases and V 2 bases, and 3 bases lay outside the gene matches. CDR3 length: 15 amino acids. DNA of the CDR3: TGTGCCAGCAGTTTAGGGACAGGGGGGATTCAGCCCCAGCATTTT. This encodes CASSLGTGGIQPQHF. The full variable domain, completed using reference TRBV28 and TRBJ1-5, is DVKVTQSSRYLVKRTGEKVFLECVQDMDHENMFWYRQDPGLGLRLIYFSYDVKMKEKGDIPEGYSVSREKKERFSLILESASTNQTSMYLCASSLGTGGIQPQHFGDGTRLSIL.

This clone appeared a single time. The same CDR3 arises from other DNA sequences in this sample as well. The chain is built from TRBV9 and TRBJ2-7; 8 bases align to TRBD1. V gave up 3 bases and J gave up 2 bases; unmatched junction bases: 4. This CDR3 comprises 14 residues. The germline V gene has CDR1 SGDLS and CDR2 YYNGEE. CDR3 amino acids: CASSAGTGTYEQYF. CDR3 sequence (DNA): TGTGCCAGCAGCGCCGGGACAGGTACCTACGAGCAGTACTTC. The whole variable domain, remainder taken from reference TRBV9 and TRBJ2-7, is DSGVTQTPKHLITATGQRVTLRCSPRSGDLSVYWYQQSLDQGLQFLIQYYNGEERAKGNILERFSAQQFPDLHSELNLSSLELGDSALYFCASSAGTGTYEQYFGPGTRLTVT.

V gene TRBV7-6 combines with J gene TRBJ2-7; 14 bases are a match to TRBD2. The V gene end was trimmed by 4 bases and the J gene end by 2 bases; junction bases not matched to a gene: 7. This CDR3 contains 17 residues. CDR1 SGHVS and CDR2 FNYEAQ come from the germline V gene. For the CDR3, the DNA is TGTGCCAGCAGCTCGGGACTAGCGGGGGCCTTACCCTACGAGCAGTACTTC. Translated: CASSSGLAGALPYEQYF.

This chain links TRBV27 with TRBJ1-2, with D perhaps TRBD1 (6 bases). Deletions cut 5 bases from V and 2 bases from J, with 12 bases between. CDR1 and CDR2 from the germline V gene are MNHEY and SMNVEV (reference sequence). CDR3 length: 14 residues. As DNA, the CDR3 is TGTGCCAGCAGTCCTGCAGGGGCCAACTATGGCTACACCTTC. Translation: CASSPAGANYGYTF.

The DNA of the CDR3 is TGTGCCAGCAGCACCCGACAGGGGACCTCATTATATGAAAAACTGTTTTTT. This sequence encodes CASSTRQGTSLYEKLFF. The chain recombines TRBV6-2 or TRBV6-3 with TRBJ1-4, with TRBD1 matching 8 bases. With 6 bases clipped from V and 6 bases from J, the junction kept 15 bases outside the gene matches. Germline lookup yields CDR1 MNHEY and CDR2 SVGEGT. This CDR3 is built from 17 residues.

J is TRBJ2-7 and V is TRBV15; 9 bases agree with TRBD2. V shed 0 bases and J 4 bases; nucleotides not matched to a gene: 4. The CDR3 length is 15 residues. CDR1 is LNHNV and CDR2 is YYDKDF in the germline V gene (reference sequence). CDR3 DNA: TGTGCCACCAGCAGAGATAAGGGACTAGCTTACGAGCAGTACTTC. Its translation: CATSRDKGLAYEQYF.

The chain has TRBV28 and TRBJ2-7, with 8 bases aligning to TRBD2. After removal of 8 bases from V and 6 bases from J, the junction contained 12 bases not matched to a gene. The CDR3 runs 14 residues. Germline V CDR1 and CDR2: MDHEN, SYDVKM. The CDR3 reads CASLRNSGGTEQYF. The CDR3 bases are TGTGCCAGCCTCCGAAACAGCGGGGGAACCGAGCAGTACTTC.

This chain links TRBV4-3 with TRBJ1-3, with D perhaps matching TRBD1 (5 bases). CDR3 length: 18 amino acids. Germline V lookup: CDR1 LGHNA, CDR2 YSLEER. Trimming pared 3 bases from V and 4 bases from J, leaving 22 bases between. The DNA for the CDR3 is TGCGCCAGCAGCCAGGGGACGGGAGAGGCCCCGGTAGGAAACACCATATATTTT. This codes for CASSQGTGEAPVGNTIYF.

The chain is built from TRBV5-1 and TRBJ1-1; tentatively, D is TRBD1 (6 bases). In germline, CDR1 is SGHRS, CDR2 YFSETQ. Trimming took 4 bases from V and 5 from J, leaving 18 bases between them. The length of the CDR3 is 15 residues. The CDR3 spells CASSKEGRGRTEAFF. CDR3 bases: TGCGCCAGCAGCAAAGAAGGCAGGGGTCGAACTGAAGCTTTCTTT.

V is TRBV28 and J is TRBJ1-2; 8 bases match TRBD1. The CDR3 contains 13 residues. Germline trimming cut 6 bases from V and 4 bases from J; bases unmatched to any gene: 4. Germline CDR1 reads MDHEN; CDR2 reads SYDVKM. DNA of the CDR3: TGTGCCAGCAGACCTACAGGGGGCTATGGCTACACCTTC. This encodes CASRPTGGYGYTF.

The rearrangement joins TRBV5-4 to TRBJ2-7; 10 positions match TRBD1. This CDR3 has 15 residues. Per the germline V gene, CDR1 is SGHNT and CDR2 is YYREEE (reference sequence). V lost 5 bases and J lost 4; bases outside the gene matches: 9. As DNA, the CDR3 is TGTGCCAGCAGACCAGGAGGGACAGGGGTTTACGAGCAGTACTTC. Translating it yields CASRPGGTGVYEQYF.

In this sample, this clone turned up once. This chain links TRBV6-4 with TRBJ1-2; no firm D call. Per the germline V gene, CDR1 is MRHNA and CDR2 is SNTAGT. This CDR3 is 14 amino acids long. V lost 0 bases to trimming and J lost 4 bases, with 9 bases between them. CDR3 bases: TGTGCCAGCAGTGACTCAGCAGGTATCTATGGCTACACCTTC. Its translation is CASSDSAGIYGYTF.

The rearrangement uses TRBV12-5 and TRBJ2-2, with D possibly being TRBD2 (6 bases). The ends were cut back, 3 bases at V and 5 bases at J, with 16 bases in the middle. The CDR3 length is 16 residues. Germline V CDR1 and CDR2: LGHNT, FRNRAP. CDR3 sequence (DNA): TGTGCTAGTGGTTTTCAGGGAGGATGGCGAACCGGGGAGCTGTTTTTT. Residues: CASGFQGGWRTGELFF.

The chain has TRBV3-1 (or the pseudogene TRBV3-2) and TRBJ1-1; the match to TRBD1 covers 10 bases. The CDR3 sequence is 18 residues long. V gave up 0 bases and J gave up 1 base; unmatched junction bases: 8. Germline V gene data show CDR1 as LGHDT and CDR2 as YNNKEL (reference sequence). CDR3 in DNA: TGTGCCAGCAGCCAAGATATTCTTGGACAGGGGGGGAACACTGAAGCTTTCTTT. Translated: CASSQDILGQGGNTEAFF.

The chain is built from TRBV5-6 and TRBJ1-6, with 8 bases fitting TRBD1. Germline lookup yields CDR1 SGHDT and CDR2 YYEEEE. The CDR3 contains 14 residues. Trimming removed 3 bases from V and 9 bases from J; junction bases left unmatched: 5. CDR3 protein: CASSSQGAFSPLHF. CDR3 DNA: TGTGCCAGCAGCTCTCAGGGGGCCTTTTCACCCCTCCACTTT.

The V call is TRBV12-3 or TRBV12-4, the J call TRBJ2-3; 10 nucleotides align to TRBD1. The CDR3 length is 13 residues. The J segment lost 3 bases and the V segment lost 7 bases, leaving 1 base of the junction unmatched. The CDR3 region is CASMDRGTDTQYF. CDR3 DNA: TGTGCCAGCATGGACAGGGGGACAGATACGCAGTATTTT.

This sequence joins TRBV21-1 and TRBJ1-5; the table's D call, TRBD1, was not checked against the DNA. TRBV21-1 is a pseudogene. The CDR3 runs 17 residues. In DNA, the CDR3 is TGTGCCAGCAGCCCCCGGGGGAGACAGGGTAGCAATCAGCCCCAGCATTTT. Protein: CASSPRGRQGSNQPQHF.

The chain employs TRBV6-6 and TRBJ1-1, with unresolved D. The V end lost 2 bases, the J end lost 6 bases, and 7 bases lay between the germline ends. The CDR3 runs 12 residues. The germline V gene has CDR1 MNHNY and CDR2 SVGAGI (reference sequence). Written as DNA, the CDR3 is TGTGCCAGCAGTTACGAGGAGCCTGAAGCTTTCTTT. Translated, it gives CASSYEEPEAFF.

This rearrangement joins TRBV9 to TRBJ2-6, with a tentative D call TRBD2 (5 bases). From germline, CDR1 is SGDLS and CDR2 YYNGEE. The CDR3 covers 15 residues. The V end lost 0 bases, the J end lost 2 bases, and 6 bases lay between the germline ends. CDR3 sequence (DNA): TGTGCCAGCAGCGTAGGAGGGACTGGGGCCAACGTCCTGACTTTC. The encoded protein is CASSVGGTGANVLTF.

The chain couples TRBV28 to TRBJ1-2; no definite D call. Trimming stripped 7 bases from V and 4 bases from J, with 10 bases between. Per germline, CDR1 MDHEN and CDR2 SYDVKM. This CDR3 has 12 amino acids. The CDR3 DNA reads TGTGCCAGCAAGACCGGGGTCTATGGCTACACCTTC. Translated, it gives CASKTGVYGYTF.

This clone was recorded only once. The chain employs TRBV27 and TRBJ1-4; a possible D gene is TRBD1 (6 bases). The CDR3 is 14 amino acids. The germline V gene encodes CDR1 MNHEY and CDR2 SMNVEV (reference sequence). V lost 3 bases, J lost 7 bases, and 12 bases lay in between. CDR3 sequence (DNA): TGTGCCAGCAGTTTTCGCCCGGACAGTGAAAAACTGTTTTTT. Translated, it gives CASSFRPDSEKLFF.

The chain has TRBV7-2 and TRBJ1-1, with D tentatively TRBD1 (5 bases). The germline V and J ends were trimmed by 6 bases and 9 bases, with 20 bases remaining between them. This CDR3 comprises 14 residues. The germline CDR1 and CDR2 sequences are SGHTA and FQGNSA. CDR3 in amino acids: CASRGRETLPQAFF. The CDR3 bases are TGTGCCAGCAGGGGGCGGGAGACACTACCCCAAGCTTTCTTT.

The chain joins TRBV11-2 to TRBJ2-2; D might be TRBD2 (5 bases). Trimming cost V 0 bases and J 4 bases, with 15 bases left between them. This CDR3 spans 17 amino acids. Germline V gene lookup returns CDR1 SGHAT and CDR2 FQNNGV. CDR3 coding DNA: TGTGCCAGCAGCTTAGATCCGGGAACGCAAGTCACCGGGGAGCTGTTTTTT. This sequence encodes CASSLDPGTQVTGELFF.

The chain combines TRBV5-1 with TRBJ1-1, with 7 bases identical to TRBD1. V was pared by 0 bases and J by 4 bases, with 3 bases of the junction left unmatched. The CDR3 is made up of 14 amino acids. The germline CDR1 and CDR2 sequences are SGHRS and YFSETQ. CDR3 sequence (DNA): TGCGCCAGCAGCTTGGAGGGGGCCCCCACTGAAGCTTTCTTT. As protein: CASSLEGAPTEAFF.

This clone was picked up a small number of times. The J gene is TRBJ2-3, the V gene TRBV28; the match to TRBD2 covers 7 bases. Germline V gene sequence: CDR1 MDHEN, CDR2 SYDVKM. V shed 4 bases, J shed 1 base, and the junction held 5 bases outside the gene matches. The CDR3 is made up of 15 amino acids. Here the CDR3 reads CASSYERGGTDTQYF. The CDR3 region has the DNA TGTGCCAGCAGTTACGAGCGGGGAGGCACAGATACGCAGTATTTT.